This T cell receptor beta chain was sequenced during a study of OX40 agonist ivuxolimab in advanced cancers. As for this clone: The antigen is unknown.

Produced via immunoSEQ multiplex PCR; TCRdb's table is partial and in-frame only. The sample lists 55,000 to 80,000 clones; about 85% were seen once. Study conclusions and caveats: CD4+ and CD8+ T cells in blood underwent clonal expansion by week 6 at 0.1 to 3.0 mg/kg. More expanded clones were seen, on average, in CD8+ T cells than in CD4+.

Specimen: CD4+ or CD8+ T cells sorted from blood, collected in a trial of the OX40 agonist ivuxolimab. The clonotype originates from an adult with an advanced solid tumor such as melanoma, head and neck, liver or kidney cancer.

The CDR3 coding sequence is TGCGCCAGCCGGAAGGGGACAGGGCTCCAGCCCCAGCATTTT. Amino acid sequence: CASRKGTGLQPQHF. The chain has TRBV5-1 and TRBJ1-5; 9 bases match TRBD1. This CDR3 has 14 amino acids. Germline CDR1 is SGHRS and CDR2 is YFSETQ. The trim removed 7 bases at V and 7 bases at J, leaving 9 bases unmatched.